A single sample gave rise to the 18 T cell receptor beta chains below, sequenced in a study of blood T cell repertoires in COVID-19. The method was immunoSEQ multiplex PCR; TCRdb's version includes in-frame clones alone and lacks a portion of them. The sample records 150,000 to 250,000 clones, approximately 80% being singletons. The material sequenced was peripheral blood. The receptors shown here come from a human donor with acute or convalescent COVID-19. The donor label of this sample is uncertain.

This clone has only a few counts. The chain uses TRBV11-2 and TRBJ2-1; 7 positions agree with TRBD1. CDR1 is SGHAT and CDR2 is FQNNGV in the germline V gene. V dropped 0 bases and J dropped 7; count of bases not matched to a gene: 3. This CDR3 has 14 residues. The CDR3 protein is CASSLDWGQNEQFF. CDR3 in DNA: TGTGCCAGCAGCTTAGATTGGGGACAGAATGAGCAGTTCTTC.

The chain uses TRBV2 and TRBJ1-4; TRBD1 aligns across 7 bases. V dropped 6 bases and J dropped 7; count of bases not matched to a gene: 8. CDR1 is SNHLY and CDR2 is FYNNEI in the germline V gene. The CDR3 consists of 14 residues. CDR3 loop: CASRTGILSEKLFF. The CDR3 DNA follows: TGTGCCAGCAGGACAGGGATTCTTTCTGAAAAACTGTTTTTT.

This chain links TRBV7-2 with TRBJ2-2; D is unresolved. The V and J ends lost 1 base and 0 bases respectively, with 15 bases between them. CDR3 size: 18 residues. Looked up from germline, CDR1 is SGHTA and CDR2 is FQGNSA. The CDR3 region is CASSLVAVGRTNTGELFF. The CDR3 DNA reads TGTGCCAGCAGCTTAGTTGCCGTGGGCAGGACGAACACCGGGGAGCTGTTTTTT.

V is TRBV9 and J is TRBJ2-3, with 7 positions matching TRBD1. CDR1 SGDLS and CDR2 YYNGEE come from the germline V gene. Germline trimming cut 3 bases from V and 10 bases from J; bases unmatched to any gene: 11. The CDR3 runs to 14 residues. The DNA for the CDR3 is TGTGCCAGCAGCGGACAGGGCTCAGGGGTTCCGCAGTATTTT. This encodes CASSGQGSGVPQYF.

The J gene is TRBJ2-1, the V gene TRBV9; D is possibly TRBD2 (5 bases). This CDR3 has 15 residues. The ends were cut back, 4 bases at V and 6 bases at J, with 17 bases in the middle. Germline V gene sequence: CDR1 SGDLS, CDR2 YYNGEE. The CDR3 loop is CASSPPRSLANEQFF. As DNA, the CDR3 is TGTGCCAGCAGCCCCCCTCGGAGCCTAGCCAATGAGCAGTTCTTC.

This clone was detected ten times or more. The chain links TRBV9 to TRBJ2-7; the match to TRBD2 covers 11 bases. With 0 bases clipped from V and 3 bases from J, the junction kept 2 bases outside the gene matches. Germline V gene data show CDR1 as SGDLS and CDR2 as YYNGEE. The CDR3 runs 15 residues. CDR3 amino acids: CASSVGGTSGYEQYF. The CDR3 region has the DNA TGTGCCAGCAGCGTAGGCGGGACTAGCGGCTACGAGCAGTACTTC.

This chain uses TRBV28 with TRBJ1-4, with a weak D call TRBD1 (6 bases). Germline V CDR1 and CDR2: MDHEN, SYDVKM. Trimming pared 4 bases from V and 8 bases from J, leaving 11 bases between. The CDR3 length is 13 residues. CDR3 coding DNA: TGTGCCAGCAGTTCAACAGGGAGAGAAAAACTGTTTTTT. Translated, it gives CASSSTGREKLFF.

The chain recombines TRBV5-1 with TRBJ2-2; TRBD1 agrees at 9 bases. CDR1 is SGHRS, CDR2 YFSETQ, per germline. CDR3 size: 17 residues. V lost 4 bases to trimming and J lost 2 bases; unmatched junction nucleotides: 9. The CDR3 nucleotides read TGCGCCAGCAGCCCTGGTCTGGGACAGGGTAACACCGGGGAGCTGTTTTTT. It translates to CASSPGLGQGNTGELFF.

This clone was recorded once. V is TRBV19 and J is TRBJ1-5, with a tentative D call TRBD1 (5 bases). Trimming pared 5 bases from V and 1 base from J, leaving 21 bases between. The CDR3 is made up of 18 amino acids. Germline CDR1 and CDR2: LNHDA and SQIVND (reference sequence). CDR3 region: CASSAAGGGRRSNQPQHF. The CDR3 nucleotides are TGTGCCAGTAGTGCCGCGGGGGGTGGCCGGCGGAGCAATCAGCCCCAGCATTTT. The full variable domain, completed using reference TRBV19 and TRBJ1-5, is DGGITQSPKYLFRKEGQNVTLSCEQNLNHDAMYWYRQDPGQGLRLIYYSQIVNDFQKGDIAEGYSVSREKKESFPLTVTSAQKNPTAFYLCASSAAGGGRRSNQPQHFGDGTRLSIL.

V gene TRBV30 combines with J gene TRBJ1-6; maybe TRBD1 (5 bases). Germline loops: CDR1 GTSNPN, CDR2 SVGIG (reference sequence). The ends were cut back, 1 base at V and 1 base at J, with 8 bases in the middle. This CDR3 region has 15 residues. CDR3 bases: TGTGCCTGGAGTGGGGGGGTGTCCTATAATTCACCCCTCCACTTT. Amino acids: CAWSGGVSYNSPLHF.

This chain connects TRBV7-8 to TRBJ2-3; TRBD1 is a possible D gene (5 bases). The V gene's germline CDR1 is SGHVS and CDR2 FQNEAQ. The CDR3 totals 18 residues. Trimming took off 1 base at V and 2 bases at J, with 19 bases between the two ends. The CDR3 here is CASSLEGTVGAYTDTQYF. CDR3 in DNA: TGTGCCAGCAGCTTAGAGGGAACTGTTGGGGCCTACACAGATACGCAGTATTTT.

The rearrangement joins TRBV10-3 to TRBJ2-1; D might be TRBD1 (6 bases). The CDR3 sequence is 13 residues long. V was cut by 2 bases and J by 4 bases, with 6 bases left in between. The germline V gene encodes CDR1 ENHRY and CDR2 SYGVKD. The CDR3 is CAISEGQYNEQFF. In nucleotides, the CDR3 is TGTGCCATCAGTGAGGGACAGTACAATGAGCAGTTCTTC.

The V call is TRBV19, the J call TRBJ2-2; the match to TRBD1 covers 8 bases. V lost 3 bases and J lost 5; bases outside the gene matches: 5. This CDR3 spans 15 amino acids. Germline CDR1 and CDR2: LNHDA and SQIVND (reference sequence). CDR3 sequence: CASSMYRGWTGELFF. DNA of the CDR3: TGTGCCAGTAGTATGTACAGGGGGTGGACCGGGGAGCTGTTTTTT.

The J gene is TRBJ2-7, the V gene TRBV3-1 (or the pseudogene TRBV3-2); D is perhaps TRBD1 (6 bases). V was cut by 6 bases and J by 3 bases, with 12 bases left in between. The length of the CDR3 is 13 residues. Germline V gene sequence: CDR1 LGHDT, CDR2 YNNKEL (reference sequence). The CDR3 loop is CASRQTGSYEQYF. As DNA, the CDR3 is TGTGCCAGCAGGCAAACAGGGAGCTACGAGCAGTACTTC.

The gene calls are TRBV3-1 (or the pseudogene TRBV3-2) and TRBJ1-1, with 10 bases aligning to TRBD1. CDR3 length equals 14 residues. V dropped 2 bases and J dropped 4; count of bases not matched to a gene: 1. CDR1 LGHDT and CDR2 YNNKEL come from the germline V gene (reference sequence). CDR3 loop: CASSQRDRGTEAFF. The CDR3 DNA sequence: TGTGCCAGCAGCCAACGGGACAGGGGCACTGAAGCTTTCTTT.

This rearrangement joins TRBV6-5 to TRBJ1-1; the D is unclear. The CDR3 extends over 14 amino acids. The V and J ends lost 5 bases and 1 base respectively, with 11 bases between them. CDR1 is MNHEY and CDR2 is SVGAGI in the germline V gene. In DNA, the CDR3 is TGTGCCAGCAGTAGATCTTGGCAGAACACTGAAGCTTTCTTT. It is translated as CASSRSWQNTEAFF.

This chain connects TRBV5-1 to TRBJ2-2; possible D gene TRBD2, 5 bases. Germline CDR1 reads SGHRS; CDR2 reads YFSETQ. This CDR3 has 15 amino acids. V dropped 4 bases and J dropped 4 bases, with 14 bases sitting between them. The CDR3 here is CASSQTGVITGELFF. The CDR3 DNA sequence: TGCGCCAGCAGCCAAACCGGGGTCATCACCGGGGAGCTGTTTTTT.

This clone appeared a few times. The V call is TRBV10-3, the J call TRBJ1-1; D is perhaps TRBD1 (5 bases). Trimming left V 0 bases short and J 5 bases short, with 10 bases between. The germline V gene has CDR1 ENHRY and CDR2 SYGVKD. The CDR3 loop spans 14 amino acids. The CDR3 region is CAISESGAGTEAFF. CDR3 nucleotide sequence: TGTGCCATCAGTGAGTCTGGGGCCGGGACTGAAGCTTTCTTT.